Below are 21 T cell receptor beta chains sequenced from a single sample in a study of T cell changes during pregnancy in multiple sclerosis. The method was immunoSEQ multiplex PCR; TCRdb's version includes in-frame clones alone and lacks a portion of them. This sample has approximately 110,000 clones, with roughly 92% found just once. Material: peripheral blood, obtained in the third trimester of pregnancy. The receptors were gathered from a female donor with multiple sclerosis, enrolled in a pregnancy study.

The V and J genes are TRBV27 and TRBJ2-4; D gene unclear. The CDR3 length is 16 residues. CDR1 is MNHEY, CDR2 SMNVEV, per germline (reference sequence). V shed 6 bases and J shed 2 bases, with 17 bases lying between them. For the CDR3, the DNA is TGTGCCAGCAGACCCCTTCCCGGTGGTTCCAAAAACATTCAGTACTTC. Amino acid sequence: CASRPLPGGSKNIQYF.

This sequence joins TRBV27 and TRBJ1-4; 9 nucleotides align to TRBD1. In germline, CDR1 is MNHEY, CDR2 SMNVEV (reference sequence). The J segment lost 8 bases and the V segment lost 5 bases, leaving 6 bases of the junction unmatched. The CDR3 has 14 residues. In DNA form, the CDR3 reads TGTGCCAGCAGTGCCGGGACAGGGAGGGAAAAACTGTTTTTT. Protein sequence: CASSAGTGREKLFF.

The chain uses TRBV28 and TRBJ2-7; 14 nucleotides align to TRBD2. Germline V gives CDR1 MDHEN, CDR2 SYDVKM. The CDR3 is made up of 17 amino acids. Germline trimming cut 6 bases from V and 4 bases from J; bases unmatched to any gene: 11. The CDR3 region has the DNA TGTGCCAGCAGCTATCTATGGACTAGCGGGAGGAAGTACGAGCAGTACTTC. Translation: CASSYLWTSGRKYEQYF.

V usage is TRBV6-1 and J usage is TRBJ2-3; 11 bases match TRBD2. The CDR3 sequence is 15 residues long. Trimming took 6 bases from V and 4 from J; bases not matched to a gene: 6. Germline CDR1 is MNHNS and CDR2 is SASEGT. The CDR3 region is CASSELAGDSDTQYF. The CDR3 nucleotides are TGTGCCAGCAGCGAACTAGCGGGGGACTCAGATACGCAGTATTTT.

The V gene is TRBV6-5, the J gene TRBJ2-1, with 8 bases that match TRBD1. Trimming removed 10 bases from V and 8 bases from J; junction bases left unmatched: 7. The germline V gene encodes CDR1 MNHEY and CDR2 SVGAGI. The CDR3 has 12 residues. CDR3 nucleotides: TGTGCCACCCGGACAGGGATCGATGAGCAGTTCTTC. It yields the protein CATRTGIDEQFF.

CDR3 DNA: TGTGCCAGCAGCATCGGGGGGGGCTTTGAGTATGGCTACACCTTC. It encodes CASSIGGGFEYGYTF. The J gene is TRBJ1-2, the V gene TRBV5-4, with D perhaps TRBD1 (6 bases). The CDR3 has 15 amino acids. CDR1 is SGHNT and CDR2 is YYREEE in the germline V gene (reference sequence). The V and J ends lost 4 bases and 5 bases respectively, with 18 bases between them.

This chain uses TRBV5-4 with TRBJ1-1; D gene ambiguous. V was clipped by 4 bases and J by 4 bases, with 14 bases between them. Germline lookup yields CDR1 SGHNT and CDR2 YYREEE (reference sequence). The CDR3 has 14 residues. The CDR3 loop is CASSRSVVSTEAFF. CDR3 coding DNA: TGTGCCAGCAGCCGGTCCGTGGTGAGCACTGAAGCTTTCTTT.

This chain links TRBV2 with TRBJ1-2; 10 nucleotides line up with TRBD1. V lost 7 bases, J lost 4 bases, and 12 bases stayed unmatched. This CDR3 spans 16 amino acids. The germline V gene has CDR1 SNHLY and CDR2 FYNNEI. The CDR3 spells CASNSIRDRGLYGYTF. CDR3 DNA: TGTGCCAGCAACTCCATCAGGGACAGGGGCCTCTATGGCTACACCTTC.

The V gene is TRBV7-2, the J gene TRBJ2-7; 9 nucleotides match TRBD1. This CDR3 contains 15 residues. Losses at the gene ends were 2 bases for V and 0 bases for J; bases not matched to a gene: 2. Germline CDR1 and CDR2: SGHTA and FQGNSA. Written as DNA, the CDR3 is TGTGCCAGCAGCTTACGGGACAGGGCCTCCTACGAGCAGTACTTC. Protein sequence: CASSLRDRASYEQYF.

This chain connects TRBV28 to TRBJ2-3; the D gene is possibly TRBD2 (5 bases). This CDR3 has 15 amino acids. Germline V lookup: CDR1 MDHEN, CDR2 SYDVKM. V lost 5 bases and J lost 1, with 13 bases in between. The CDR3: CASSGGLHRTDTQYF. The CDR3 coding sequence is TGTGCCAGCAGTGGAGGACTCCACCGCACAGATACGCAGTATTTT.

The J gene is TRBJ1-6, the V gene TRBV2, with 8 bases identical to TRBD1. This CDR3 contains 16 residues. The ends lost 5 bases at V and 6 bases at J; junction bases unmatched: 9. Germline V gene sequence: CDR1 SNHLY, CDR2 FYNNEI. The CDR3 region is CASSKDRTGTNSPLHF. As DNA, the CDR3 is TGTGCCAGCAGTAAAGACCGGACAGGGACTAATTCACCCCTCCACTTT.

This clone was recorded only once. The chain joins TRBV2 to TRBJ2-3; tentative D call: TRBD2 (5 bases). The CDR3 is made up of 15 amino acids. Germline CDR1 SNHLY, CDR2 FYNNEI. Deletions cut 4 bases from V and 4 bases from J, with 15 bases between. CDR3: CASSVGSSGADTQYF. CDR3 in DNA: TGTGCCAGCAGTGTTGGGTCCAGCGGCGCAGATACGCAGTATTTT.

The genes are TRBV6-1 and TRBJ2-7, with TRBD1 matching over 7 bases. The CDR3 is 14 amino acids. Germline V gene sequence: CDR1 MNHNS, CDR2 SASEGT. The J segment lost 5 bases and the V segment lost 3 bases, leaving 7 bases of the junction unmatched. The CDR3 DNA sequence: TGTGCCAGCAGTGATCTACAGGGGTACGACGAGCAGTACTTC. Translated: CASSDLQGYDEQYF.

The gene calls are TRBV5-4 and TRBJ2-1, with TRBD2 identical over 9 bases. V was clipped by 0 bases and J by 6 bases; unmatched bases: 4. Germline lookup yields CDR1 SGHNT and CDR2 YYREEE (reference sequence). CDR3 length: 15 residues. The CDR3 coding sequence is TGTGCCAGCAGCTTGGTTGCGGGAGGGACCAATGAGCAGTTCTTC. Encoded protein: CASSLVAGGTNEQFF.

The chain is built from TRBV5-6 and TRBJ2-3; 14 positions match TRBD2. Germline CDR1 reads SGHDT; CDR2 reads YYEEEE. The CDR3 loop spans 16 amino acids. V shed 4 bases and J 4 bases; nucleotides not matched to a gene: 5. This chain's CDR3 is CASSPRLAGGSDTQYF. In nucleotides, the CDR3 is TGTGCCAGCAGCCCGCGACTAGCGGGAGGGTCAGATACGCAGTATTTT.

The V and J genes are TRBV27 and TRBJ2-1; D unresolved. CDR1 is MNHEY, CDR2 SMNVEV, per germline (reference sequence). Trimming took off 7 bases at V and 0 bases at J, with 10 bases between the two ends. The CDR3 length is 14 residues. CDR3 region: CASTAAFSYNEQFF. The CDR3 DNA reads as TGTGCCAGCACGGCGGCGTTCTCCTACAATGAGCAGTTCTTC.

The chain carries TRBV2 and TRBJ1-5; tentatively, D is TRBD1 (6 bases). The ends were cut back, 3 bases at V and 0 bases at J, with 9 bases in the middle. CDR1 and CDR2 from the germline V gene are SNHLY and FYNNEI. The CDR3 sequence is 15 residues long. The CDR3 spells CASSEDSSSNQPQHF. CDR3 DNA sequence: TGTGCCAGCAGTGAGGACAGTAGTAGCAATCAGCCCCAGCATTTT.

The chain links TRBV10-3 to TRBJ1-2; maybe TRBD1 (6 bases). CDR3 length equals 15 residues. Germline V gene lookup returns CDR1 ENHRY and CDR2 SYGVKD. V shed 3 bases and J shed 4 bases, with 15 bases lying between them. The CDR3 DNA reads TGTGCCATCAGTGACGTTTTAGGGGGTACCTATGGCTACACCTTC. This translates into CAISDVLGGTYGYTF.

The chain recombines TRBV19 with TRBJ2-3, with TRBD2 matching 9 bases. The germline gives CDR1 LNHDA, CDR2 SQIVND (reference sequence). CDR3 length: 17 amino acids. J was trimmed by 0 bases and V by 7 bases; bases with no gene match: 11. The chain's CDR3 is CASTKGGLAPSTDTQYF. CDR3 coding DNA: TGTGCCAGTACCAAGGGGGGACTAGCCCCGAGCACAGATACGCAGTATTTT.

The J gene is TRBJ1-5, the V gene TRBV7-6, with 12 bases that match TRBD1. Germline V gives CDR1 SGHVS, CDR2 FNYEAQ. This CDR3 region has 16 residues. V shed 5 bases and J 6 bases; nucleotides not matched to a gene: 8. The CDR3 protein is CASSTGTGGQGQPQHF. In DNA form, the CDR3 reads TGTGCCAGCAGCACGGGGACAGGGGGCCAGGGTCAGCCCCAGCATTTT.

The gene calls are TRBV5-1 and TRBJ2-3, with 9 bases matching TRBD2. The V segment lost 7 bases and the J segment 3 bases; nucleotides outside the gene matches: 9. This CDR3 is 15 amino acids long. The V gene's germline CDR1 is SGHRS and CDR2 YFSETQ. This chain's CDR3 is CASSLSGGPTDTQYF. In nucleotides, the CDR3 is TGCGCCAGCTCCCTTAGCGGGGGCCCTACAGATACGCAGTATTTT.